This TCR beta chain was recorded in a study of Graves' ophthalmopathy and Graves' hyperthyroidism. General study results and limits: Sensitivity of approximately 88% and specificity of 70% to 84% were achieved when a 13-signature model separated ophthalmopathy from stable hyperthyroidism.

On this clonotype: The antigen remains unidentified. The junction departs from the called germline gene at one end, perhaps through a read error.

Transcripts of RNA were the source for amplifying TCR beta CDR3 regions. Scientists carried out first-round RT-PCR using HTBI primers and then a second-round multiplex PCR. TCRdb re-analysed the multiplex PCR reads in MiXCR, keeping a single row per CDR3 protein. The table has about 240,000 distinct CDR3 sequences, around 50% seen once. CDR1 is SSHAT and CDR2 is FNYEAQ in the germline V gene (reference sequence). This CDR3 comprises 13 residues. Sequenced sample: peripheral blood. This clonotype was obtained from an adult man with Graves' ophthalmopathy. This chain connects TRBV7-7 to TRBJ2-5; D gene uncertain. The CDR3 DNA reads as TGTGCTAGCAGCTCCGGAACCCGGGAGACCCAGTACTTC. Protein product: CASSSGTRETQYF.